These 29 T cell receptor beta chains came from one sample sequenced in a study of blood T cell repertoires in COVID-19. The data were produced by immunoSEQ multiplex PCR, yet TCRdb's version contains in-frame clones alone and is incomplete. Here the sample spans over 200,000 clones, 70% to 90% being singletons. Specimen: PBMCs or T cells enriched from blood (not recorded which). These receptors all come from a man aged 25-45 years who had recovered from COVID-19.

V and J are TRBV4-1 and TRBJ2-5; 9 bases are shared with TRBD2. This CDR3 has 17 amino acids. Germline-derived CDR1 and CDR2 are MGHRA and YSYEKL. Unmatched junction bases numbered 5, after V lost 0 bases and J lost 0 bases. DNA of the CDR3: TGCGCCAGCAGCCAAGAGCGCGGGGGGGAGAACCAAGAGACCCAGTACTTC. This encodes CASSQERGGENQETQYF.

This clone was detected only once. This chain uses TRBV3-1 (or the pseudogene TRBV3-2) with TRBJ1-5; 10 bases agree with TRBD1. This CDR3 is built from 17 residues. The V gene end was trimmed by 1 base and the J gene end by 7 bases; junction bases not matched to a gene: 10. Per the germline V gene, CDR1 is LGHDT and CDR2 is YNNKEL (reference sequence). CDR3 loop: CASSQGWTGGSGQPQHF. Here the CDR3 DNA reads TGTGCCAGCAGCCAAGGGTGGACAGGGGGAAGCGGGCAGCCCCAGCATTTT.

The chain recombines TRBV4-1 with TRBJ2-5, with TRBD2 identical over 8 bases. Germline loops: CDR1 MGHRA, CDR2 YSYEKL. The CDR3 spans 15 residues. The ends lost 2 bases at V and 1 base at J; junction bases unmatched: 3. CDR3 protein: CASSQLAGRQETQYF. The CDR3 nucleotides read TGCGCCAGCAGCCAATTAGCGGGACGCCAAGAGACCCAGTACTTC.

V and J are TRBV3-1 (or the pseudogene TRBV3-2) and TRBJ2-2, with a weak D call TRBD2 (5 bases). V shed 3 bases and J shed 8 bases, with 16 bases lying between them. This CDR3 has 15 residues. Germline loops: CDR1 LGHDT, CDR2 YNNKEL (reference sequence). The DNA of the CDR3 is TGTGCCAGCAGCCATCAGAGTAGCCGGGGTGGGGAGCTGTTTTTT. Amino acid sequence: CASSHQSSRGGELFF.

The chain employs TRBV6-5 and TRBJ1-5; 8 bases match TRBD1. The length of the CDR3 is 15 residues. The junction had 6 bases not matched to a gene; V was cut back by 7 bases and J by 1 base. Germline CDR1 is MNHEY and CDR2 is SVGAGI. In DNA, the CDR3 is TGTGCCAGCACGCAGACAGGGGCGAGCAATCAGCCCCAGCATTTT. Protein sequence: CASTQTGASNQPQHF.

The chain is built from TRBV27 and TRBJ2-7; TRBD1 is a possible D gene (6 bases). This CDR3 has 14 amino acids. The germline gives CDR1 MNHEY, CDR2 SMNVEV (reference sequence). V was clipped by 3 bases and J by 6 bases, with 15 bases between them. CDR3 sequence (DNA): TGTGCCAGCAGTTTTTTACAGGGTATCGGCGAGCAGTACTTC. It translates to CASSFLQGIGEQYF.

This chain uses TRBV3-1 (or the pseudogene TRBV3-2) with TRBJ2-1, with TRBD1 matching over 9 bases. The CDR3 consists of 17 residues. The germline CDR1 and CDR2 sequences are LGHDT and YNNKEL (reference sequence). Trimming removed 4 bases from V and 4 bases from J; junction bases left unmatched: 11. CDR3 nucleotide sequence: TGTGCCAGCAGCCCTACAGGGGGCTATTCCTCTTACAATGAGCAGTTCTTC. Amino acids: CASSPTGGYSSYNEQFF.

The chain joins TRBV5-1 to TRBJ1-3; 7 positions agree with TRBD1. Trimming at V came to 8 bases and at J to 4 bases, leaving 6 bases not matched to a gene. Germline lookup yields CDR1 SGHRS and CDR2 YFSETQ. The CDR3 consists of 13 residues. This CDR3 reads CASGQELGNTIYF. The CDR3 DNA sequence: TGCGCCAGTGGACAGGAGTTAGGAAACACCATATATTTT.

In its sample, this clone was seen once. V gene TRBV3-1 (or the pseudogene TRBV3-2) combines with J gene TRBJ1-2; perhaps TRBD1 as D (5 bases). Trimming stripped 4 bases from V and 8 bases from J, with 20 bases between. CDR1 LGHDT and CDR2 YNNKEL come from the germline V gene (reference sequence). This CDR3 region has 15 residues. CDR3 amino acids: CASSPPGAGRDGYTF. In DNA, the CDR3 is TGTGCCAGCAGCCCCCCTGGGGCAGGGCGGGACGGCTACACCTTC.

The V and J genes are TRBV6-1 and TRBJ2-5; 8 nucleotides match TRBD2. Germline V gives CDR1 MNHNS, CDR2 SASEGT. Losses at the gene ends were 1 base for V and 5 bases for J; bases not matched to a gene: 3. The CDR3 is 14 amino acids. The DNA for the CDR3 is TGTGCCAGCAGTGAAGGGCGGGGGGAGGAGACCCAGTACTTC. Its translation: CASSEGRGEETQYF.

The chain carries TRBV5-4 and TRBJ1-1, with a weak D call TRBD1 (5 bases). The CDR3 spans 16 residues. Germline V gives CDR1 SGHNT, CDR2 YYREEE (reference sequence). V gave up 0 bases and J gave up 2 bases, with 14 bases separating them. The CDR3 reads CASSLGPKGTNTEAFF. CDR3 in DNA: TGTGCCAGCAGCTTGGGACCTAAGGGGACTAACACTGAAGCTTTCTTT.

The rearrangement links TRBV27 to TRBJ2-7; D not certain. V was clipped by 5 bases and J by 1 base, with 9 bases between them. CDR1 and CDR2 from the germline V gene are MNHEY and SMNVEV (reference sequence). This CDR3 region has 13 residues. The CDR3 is CASSLLESYEQYF. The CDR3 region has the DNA TGTGCCAGCAGTCTGCTAGAATCCTACGAGCAGTACTTC.

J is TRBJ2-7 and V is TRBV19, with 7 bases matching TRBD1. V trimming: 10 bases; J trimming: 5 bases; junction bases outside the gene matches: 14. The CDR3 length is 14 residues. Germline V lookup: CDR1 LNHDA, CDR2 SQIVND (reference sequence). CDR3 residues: CATGDRGVSNEQYF. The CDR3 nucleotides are TGTGCCACCGGGGACAGAGGGGTGTCTAACGAGCAGTACTTC. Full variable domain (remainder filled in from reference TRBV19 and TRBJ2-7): DGGITQSPKYLFRKEGQNVTLSCEQNLNHDAMYWYRQDPGQGLRLIYYSQIVNDFQKGDIAEGYSVSREKKESFPLTVTSAQKNPTAFYLCATGDRGVSNEQYFGPGTRLTVT.

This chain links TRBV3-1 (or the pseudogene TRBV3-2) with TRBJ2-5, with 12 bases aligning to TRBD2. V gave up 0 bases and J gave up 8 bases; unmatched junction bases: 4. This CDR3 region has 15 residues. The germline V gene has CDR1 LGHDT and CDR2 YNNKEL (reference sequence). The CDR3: CASSQEASGRATQYF. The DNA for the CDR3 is TGTGCCAGCAGCCAAGAGGCTAGCGGGAGGGCCACCCAGTACTTC.

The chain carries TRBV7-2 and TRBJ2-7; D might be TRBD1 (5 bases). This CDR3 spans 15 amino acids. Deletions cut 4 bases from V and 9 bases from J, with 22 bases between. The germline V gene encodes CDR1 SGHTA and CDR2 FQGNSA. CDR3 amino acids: CASSSKTAPSTSQYF. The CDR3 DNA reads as TGTGCCAGCAGCTCGAAGACAGCACCATCTACATCGCAGTACTTC.

The CDR3, as DNA: TGTGCCAGCAGGACGACAGGGAATCAGCCCCAGCATTTT. It encodes CASRTTGNQPQHF. This sequence joins TRBV27 and TRBJ1-5, with TRBD1 matching 7 bases. The V gene's germline CDR1 is MNHEY and CDR2 SMNVEV (reference sequence). The CDR3 totals 13 residues. With V trimmed by 6 bases and J by 4 bases, 3 bases remained unmatched.

The CDR3 region has the DNA TGTGCCAGCAGTTTGAGGGGGCGGGTGACTGAAGCTTTCTTT. It is translated as CASSLRGRVTEAFF. The chain links TRBV27 to TRBJ1-1, with 7 bases aligning to TRBD1. Germline lookup yields CDR1 MNHEY and CDR2 SMNVEV (reference sequence). Trimming at V came to 3 bases and at J to 5 bases, leaving 6 bases not matched to a gene. The CDR3 is 14 amino acids.

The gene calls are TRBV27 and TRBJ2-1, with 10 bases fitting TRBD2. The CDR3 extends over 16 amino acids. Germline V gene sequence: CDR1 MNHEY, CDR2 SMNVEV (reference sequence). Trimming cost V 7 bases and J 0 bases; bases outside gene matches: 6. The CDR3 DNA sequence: TGTGCCAGCAAACCCGGACTAGCGGCCTCCTACAATGAGCAGTTCTTC. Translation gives CASKPGLAASYNEQFF.

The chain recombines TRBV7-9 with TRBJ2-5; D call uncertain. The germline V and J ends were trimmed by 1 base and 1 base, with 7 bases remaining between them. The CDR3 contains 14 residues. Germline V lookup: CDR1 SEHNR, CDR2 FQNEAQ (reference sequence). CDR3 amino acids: CASSLDASQETQYF. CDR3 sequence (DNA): TGTGCCAGCAGCTTAGACGCGTCCCAAGAGACCCAGTACTTC.

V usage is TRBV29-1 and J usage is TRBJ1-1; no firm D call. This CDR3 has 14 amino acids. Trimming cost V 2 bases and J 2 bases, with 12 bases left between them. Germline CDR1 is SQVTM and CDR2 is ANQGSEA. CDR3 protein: CSVELVQVNTEAFF. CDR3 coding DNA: TGCAGCGTTGAATTAGTCCAGGTTAACACTGAAGCTTTCTTT.

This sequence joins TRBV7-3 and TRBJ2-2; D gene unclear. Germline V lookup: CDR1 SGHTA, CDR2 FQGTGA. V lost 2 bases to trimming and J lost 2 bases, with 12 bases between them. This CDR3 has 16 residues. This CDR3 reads CASSLDGQVNTGELFF. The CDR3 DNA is TGTGCCAGCAGCTTAGATGGTCAGGTCAACACCGGGGAGCTGTTTTTT. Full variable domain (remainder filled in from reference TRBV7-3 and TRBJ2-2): GAGVSQTPSNKVTEKGKYVELRCDPISGHTALYWYRQSLGQGPEFLIYFQGTGAADDSGLPNDRFFAVRPEGSVSTLKIQRTERGDSAVYLCASSLDGQVNTGELFFGEGSRLTVL.

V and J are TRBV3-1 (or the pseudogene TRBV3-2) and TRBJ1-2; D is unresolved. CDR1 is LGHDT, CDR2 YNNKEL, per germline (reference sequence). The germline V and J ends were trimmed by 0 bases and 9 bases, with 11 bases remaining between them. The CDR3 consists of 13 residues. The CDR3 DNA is TGTGCCAGCAGCCAAGAATCTATGAGTCGCTACACCTTC. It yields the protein CASSQESMSRYTF.

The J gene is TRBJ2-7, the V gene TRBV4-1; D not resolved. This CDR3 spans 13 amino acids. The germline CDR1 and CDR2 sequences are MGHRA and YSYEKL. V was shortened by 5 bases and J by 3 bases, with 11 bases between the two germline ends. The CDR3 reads CASSLNPSYEQYF. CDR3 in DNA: TGCGCCAGCAGCTTAAACCCCAGCTACGAGCAGTACTTC.

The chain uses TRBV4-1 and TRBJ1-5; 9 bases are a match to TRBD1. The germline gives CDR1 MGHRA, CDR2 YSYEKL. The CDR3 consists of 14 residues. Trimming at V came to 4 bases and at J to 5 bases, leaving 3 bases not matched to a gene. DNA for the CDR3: TGCGCCAGCAGCCGGGACAGGGTTTATCAGCCCCAGCATTTT. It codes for CASSRDRVYQPQHF.

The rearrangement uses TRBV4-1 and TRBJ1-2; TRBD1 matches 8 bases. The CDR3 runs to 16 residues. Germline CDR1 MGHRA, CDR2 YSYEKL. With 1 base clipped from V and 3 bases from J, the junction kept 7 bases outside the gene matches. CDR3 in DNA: TGCGCCAGCAGCCAAGTTGGCAGGGGGCCCTACTATGGCTACACCTTC. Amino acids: CASSQVGRGPYYGYTF.

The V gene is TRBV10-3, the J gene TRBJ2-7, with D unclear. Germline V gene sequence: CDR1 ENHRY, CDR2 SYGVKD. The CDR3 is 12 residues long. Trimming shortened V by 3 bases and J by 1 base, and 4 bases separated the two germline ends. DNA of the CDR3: TGTGCCATCAGTGACACATCCTACGAGCAGTACTTC. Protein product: CAISDTSYEQYF.

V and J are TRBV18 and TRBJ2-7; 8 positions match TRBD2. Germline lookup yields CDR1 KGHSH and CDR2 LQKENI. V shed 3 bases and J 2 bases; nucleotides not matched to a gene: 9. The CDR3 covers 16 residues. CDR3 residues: CASSPSTAGETYEQYF. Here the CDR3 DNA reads TGTGCCAGCTCACCTTCTACAGCGGGGGAAACCTACGAGCAGTACTTC.

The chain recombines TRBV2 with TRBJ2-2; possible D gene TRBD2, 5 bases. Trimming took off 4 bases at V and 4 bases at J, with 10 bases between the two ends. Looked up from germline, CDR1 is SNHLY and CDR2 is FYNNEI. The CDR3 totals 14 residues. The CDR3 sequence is CASSGDYFTGELFF. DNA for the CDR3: TGTGCCAGCAGTGGAGACTATTTCACCGGGGAGCTGTTTTTT.

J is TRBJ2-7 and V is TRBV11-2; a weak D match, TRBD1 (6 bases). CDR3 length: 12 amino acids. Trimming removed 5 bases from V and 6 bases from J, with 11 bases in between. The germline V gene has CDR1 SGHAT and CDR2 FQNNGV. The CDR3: CASSRGQSEQYF. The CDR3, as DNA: TGTGCCAGCAGCCGAGGACAGAGCGAGCAGTACTTC.